Shown below are 18 T cell receptor beta chains from a single sample sequenced in a study of cytomegalovirus exposure and HLA in healthy donors (dated by TCRdb to about 2017). Libraries were constructed by the immunoSEQ multiplex PCR assay. The multiplex PCR relied on a mix of 60 forward primers for TCR Vbeta segments and 13 reverse primers for TCR Jbeta segments. Drawn from immuneACCESS, this table holds only the in-frame rearrangements with V and J called that TCRdb kept. Clones are partly lost; checked studies trace under half to an unresolved V gene and leave the rest unexplained. The sample table lists approximately 74,000 clones, 78% of them with a count of one. About 9.6% of the sample is held by the ten biggest clonotypes. The sequenced sample consisted of PBMCs. These receptors were taken from a man aged 35 to 55 in good health and CMV-seronegative.

The chain recombines TRBV4-2 with TRBJ2-5; D is possibly TRBD1 (5 bases). Per germline, CDR1 LGHNA and CDR2 YNFKEQ. Trimming took off 1 base at V and 5 bases at J, with 11 bases between the two ends. CDR3 size: 14 residues. CDR3 region: CASSQVMGRETQYF. CDR3 nucleotide sequence: TGTGCCAGCAGCCAAGTAATGGGGCGGGAGACCCAGTACTTC.

The chain uses TRBV5-5 and TRBJ1-1; D ambiguous. V was shortened by 0 bases and J by 0 bases, with 15 bases between the two germline ends. Germline V gives CDR1 SGHKS, CDR2 YYEKEE (reference sequence). The CDR3 runs to 17 residues. The CDR3 DNA is TGTGCCAGCAGCTTGGATTGGGCAGGAGGCATGAACACTGAAGCTTTCTTT. Translating gives CASSLDWAGGMNTEAFF.

V usage is TRBV7-6 and J usage is TRBJ1-4, with D perhaps matching TRBD1 (5 bases). Germline assignment: CDR1 SGHVS and CDR2 FNYEAQ. The CDR3 totals 15 residues. V shed 5 bases and J shed 0 bases, with 10 bases lying between them. This chain's CDR3 is CASSGPTATNEKLFF. The DNA for the CDR3 is TGTGCCAGCAGCGGACCGACAGCAACTAATGAAAAACTGTTTTTT.

This chain uses TRBV20-1 with TRBJ1-2, with unresolved D. The CDR3 loop spans 11 amino acids. The germline CDR1 and CDR2 sequences are DFQATT and SNEGSKA (reference sequence). The V and J ends lost 6 bases and 0 bases respectively, with 5 bases between them. The CDR3 here is CSALTNYGYTF. In DNA, the CDR3 is TGCAGTGCCCTAACTAACTATGGCTACACCTTC.

In the case of this clone: A read error may produce the germline difference seen at one junction end. The rearrangement joins TRBV6-1 to TRBJ2-1, with 12 positions matching TRBD2. The germline V gene has CDR1 MNHNS and CDR2 SASEGT. This CDR3 is 15 amino acids long. In DNA form, the CDR3 reads TGTGCCGGCAGTGACGGACTAGCGGGACGAGGTGAGCAGTTCTTC. Its protein product is CAGSDGLAGRGEQFF.

This clone came up once. The gene calls are TRBV7-9 and TRBJ2-1; TRBD1 aligns across 8 bases. The V segment lost 0 bases and the J segment 7 bases; nucleotides outside the gene matches: 8. This CDR3 region has 16 residues. Germline-derived CDR1 and CDR2 are SEHNR and FQNEAQ (reference sequence). In nucleotides, the CDR3 is TGTGCCAGCAGCTTAGCAAGTCAGGGGGCTTATAATGAGCAGTTCTTC. This encodes CASSLASQGAYNEQFF.

The V call is TRBV15, the J call TRBJ1-2; D gene unclear. Per the germline V gene, CDR1 is LNHNV and CDR2 is YYDKDF (reference sequence). The V gene lost 0 bases and the J gene lost 3 bases, with 8 bases spanning the gap. The CDR3 contains 14 residues. The CDR3 sequence: CATSRDLTDYGYTF. CDR3 DNA: TGTGCCACCAGCAGAGATTTAACAGACTATGGCTACACCTTC. The whole variable domain, filled in from reference TRBV15 and TRBJ1-2, reads DAMVIQNPRYQVTQFGKPVTLSCSQTLNHNVMYWYQQKSSQAPKLLFHYYDKDFNNEADTPDNFQSRRPNTSFCFLDIRSPGLGDTAMYLCATSRDLTDYGYTFGSGTRLTVV.

The chain links TRBV10-1 to TRBJ2-2; D remains unclear. CDR3 length: 13 amino acids. With 6 bases removed from V and 4 bases from J, the gap between germline ends came to 9 bases. The germline gives CDR1 WNHNN, CDR2 SYGVQD (reference sequence). DNA for the CDR3: TGCGCCAGCAGGGAACGGGTCACCGGGGAGCTGTTTTTT. Its translation is CASRERVTGELFF.

The chain employs TRBV5-1 and TRBJ2-3; 8 bases are a match to TRBD1. The ends lost 0 bases at V and 5 bases at J; junction bases unmatched: 5. Per the germline V gene, CDR1 is SGHRS and CDR2 is YFSETQ. The CDR3 length is 15 residues. CDR3: CASSLADRAGDTQYF. The CDR3 nucleotides are TGCGCCAGCAGCTTGGCGGACAGGGCCGGAGATACGCAGTATTTT.

V usage is TRBV6-6 and J usage is TRBJ2-5; D uncertain. V gave up 7 bases and J gave up 2 bases, with 14 bases separating them. The CDR3 contains 14 residues. CDR1 MNHNY and CDR2 SVGAGI come from the germline V gene (reference sequence). The CDR3, as DNA: TGTGCCAGCACCCTCAGCGTATTTCAAGAGACCCAGTACTTC. This sequence encodes CASTLSVFQETQYF.

As concerns this clone: One end of the junction varies from germline; a read error may be responsible. The rearrangement joins TRBV6-1 to TRBJ2-1; 9 nucleotides agree with TRBD2. The CDR3 has 14 amino acids. Germline assignment: CDR1 MNHNS and CDR2 SASEGT. This chain's CDR3 is CASTPGTSREGRVF. CDR3 sequence (DNA): TGTGCCAGCACCCCCGGGACTAGCAGGGAGGGAAGGGTCTTC.

This chain joins TRBV11-2 and TRBJ2-2, with 9 bases aligning to TRBD2. The V and J ends lost 5 bases and 4 bases, in that order; junction bases with no gene match: 11. CDR3 length: 17 residues. CDR1 is SGHAT and CDR2 is FQNNGV in the germline V gene. CDR3 coding DNA: TGTGCCAGCAGCGATCACATAGCGGGAGAGGGCACCGGGGAGCTGTTTTTT. Its protein is CASSDHIAGEGTGELFF.

The chain combines TRBV2 with TRBJ1-6; D is unclear. V was clipped by 3 bases and J by 3 bases, with 12 bases between them. This CDR3 contains 16 residues. The germline V gene encodes CDR1 SNHLY and CDR2 FYNNEI. Here the CDR3 DNA reads TGTGCCAGCAGTGATCACGGGATTCTCTATAATTCACCCCTCCACTTT. Protein: CASSDHGILYNSPLHF. Looking up the rest from reference TRBV2 and TRBJ1-6 gives the full variable domain: EPEVTQTPSHQVTQMGQEVILRCVPISNHLYFYWYRQILGQKVEFLVSFYNNEISEKSEIFDDQFSVERPDGSNFTLKIRSTKLEDSAMYFCASSDHGILYNSPLHFGNGTRLTVT.

The rearrangement links TRBV7-2 to TRBJ2-1; possibly TRBD2 for D (5 bases). Germline V gene sequence: CDR1 SGHTA, CDR2 FQGNSA. This CDR3 region has 15 residues. V was clipped by 2 bases and J by 6 bases, with 14 bases between them. Here the CDR3 DNA reads TGTGCCAGCAGCTTAAGTGAGAGGAGCGGCAATGAGCAGTTCTTC. Its protein product is CASSLSERSGNEQFF.

The chain has TRBV7-3 and TRBJ2-3, with 15 bases aligning to TRBD2. Germline assignment: CDR1 SGHTA and CDR2 FQGTGA. J gave up 7 bases and V 4 bases, and 9 bases lay outside the gene matches. CDR3 length equals 17 residues. The CDR3 DNA reads as TGTGCCAGCAGCTCGCCGGGACTAGCGGGGGGCGCGTATACGCAGTATTTT. Translation: CASSSPGLAGGAYTQYF.

The chain combines TRBV4-1 with TRBJ2-7, with 8 bases aligning to TRBD2. The CDR3 loop spans 16 amino acids. The V segment lost 0 bases and the J segment 0 bases; nucleotides outside the gene matches: 4. Germline lookup yields CDR1 MGHRA and CDR2 YSYEKL. The CDR3 spells CASSQEGGTSSYEQYF. Here the CDR3 DNA reads TGCGCCAGCAGCCAAGAGGGGGGGACTAGCTCCTACGAGCAGTACTTC.

The J gene is TRBJ1-3, the V gene TRBV9; D is unresolved. V lost 5 bases, J lost 2 bases, and 8 bases lay in between. There are 13 residues in the CDR3. Looked up from germline, CDR1 is SGDLS and CDR2 is YYNGEE. In nucleotides, the CDR3 is TGTGCCAGCAGAAGCCAGGCTGGAAACACCATATATTTT. Its translation is CASRSQAGNTIYF.

This clone occurred once. The chain combines TRBV15 with TRBJ2-6; 10 positions match TRBD1. After removal of 2 bases from V and 4 bases from J, the junction contained 14 bases not matched to a gene. The CDR3 contains 20 residues. CDR1 LNHNV and CDR2 YYDKDF come from the germline V gene (reference sequence). This chain's CDR3 is CATSRPPDRGNMKGANVLTF. CDR3 nucleotide sequence: TGTGCCACCAGCAGACCCCCGGACAGGGGGAATATGAAGGGGGCCAACGTCCTGACTTTC.